These 6 T cell receptor beta chains came from one sample sequenced in a study of OX40 agonist ivuxolimab in advanced cancers. The protocol was immunoSEQ multiplex PCR, while the TCRdb copy is restricted to in-frame clones and leaves out a portion. The table has tens of thousands of clones, around 84% seen once. Sample: CD4+ or CD8+ T cells sorted from blood, taken in a trial of the OX40 agonist ivuxolimab. Receptors were obtained from an adult with an advanced solid tumor such as melanoma, head and neck, liver or kidney cancer.

The V and J genes are TRBV5-6 and TRBJ2-7, with D unresolved. This CDR3 contains 14 residues. Trimming took 0 bases from V and 3 from J, leaving 10 bases between them. The germline CDR1 and CDR2 sequences are SGHDT and YYEEEE. The CDR3 DNA is TGTGCCAGCAGCTTGGGTCCAGGAGACTACGAGCAGTACTTC. Translating gives CASSLGPGDYEQYF.

This chain's CDR3 is CASSFRTGDPNTGELFF. The CDR3 nucleotides read TGTGCCAGCAGCTTCAGGACAGGGGACCCGAACACCGGGGAGCTGTTTTTT. The chain couples TRBV7-8 to TRBJ2-2; TRBD1 aligns across 9 bases. The CDR3 has 17 amino acids. Trimming cost V 3 bases and J 0 bases; bases outside gene matches: 5. Germline values: CDR1 SGHVS, CDR2 FQNEAQ.

This clone was counted once. V and J are TRBV27 and TRBJ1-5, with a possible D match to TRBD1 (5 bases). The V gene lost 0 bases and the J gene lost 2 bases, with 5 bases spanning the gap. Germline CDR1 reads MNHEY; CDR2 reads SMNVEV (reference sequence). The CDR3 covers 14 residues. The CDR3 DNA reads as TGTGCCAGCAGTTTATCAGGGGGCAATCAGCCCCAGCATTTT. It specifies CASSLSGGNQPQHF.

This clone turned up a few times. V gene TRBV14 combines with J gene TRBJ1-1, with unresolved D. This CDR3 region has 16 residues. The V and J ends lost 2 bases and 0 bases respectively, with 13 bases between them. Per the germline V gene, CDR1 is SGHDN and CDR2 is FVKESK. DNA of the CDR3: TGTGCCAGCAGCCAAAACGCGATGCGGCTGAACACTGAAGCTTTCTTT. Its protein product is CASSQNAMRLNTEAFF.

The genes are TRBV6-5 and TRBJ2-7; possible D gene TRBD1, 6 bases. Trimming stripped 8 bases from V and 5 bases from J, with 19 bases between. The CDR3 loop spans 14 amino acids. CDR1 MNHEY and CDR2 SVGAGI come from the germline V gene. The CDR3 here is CASSPTGSSDEQYF. The CDR3 coding sequence is TGTGCCAGCTCCCCAACAGGGTCCAGCGACGAGCAGTACTTC.

This clone has a handful of counts. The chain links TRBV5-1 to TRBJ1-1; maybe TRBD1 (5 bases). Germline CDR1 and CDR2: SGHRS and YFSETQ. The germline V and J ends were trimmed by 4 bases and 0 bases, with 13 bases remaining between them. This CDR3 comprises 15 residues. The CDR3 DNA is TGCGCCAGCAGCGTTAAGACAGCGATGAACACTGAAGCTTTCTTT. Translation: CASSVKTAMNTEAFF.